The rows below give T cell receptor beta chains drawn from one sample of a study of early T cells in non-severe SARS-CoV-2 infection. Using its own MiXCR run on the 5' RACE reads, TCRdb lists one record per CDR3 protein. Of around 58,000 distinct CDR3 sequences listed, 14% to 15% were seen once; the top ten hold 10%. The specimen comprised whole blood, sampled at baseline. These TCRs come from an adult who was a healthcare worker with PCR-confirmed SARS-CoV-2 infection or an uninfected control (not recorded which). Both conserved end residues are part of each CDR3. D genes are given only for firm matches. Clone size appears in some rows only: once, few, many, or a class for an expanded clone.

CDR3: CASSPSTASGSPDEQFF
DNA: TGTGCCAGCAGCCCTAGCACAGCTAGCGGGAGTCCAGATGAGCAGTTCTTC
D: TRBD2
length: 17
V: TRBV7-6
size: many
J: TRBJ2-1

CDR3: CASSPRLAGGIYNEQFF
DNA: TGTGCCAGCAGTCCCAGACTAGCGGGGGGAATTTACAATGAGCAGTTCTTC
D: TRBD2
length: 17
V: TRBV12-3/TRBV12-4
size: few
J: TRBJ2-1

CDR3: CASSQRAHSTDTQYF
DNA: TGCGCCAGCAGCCAAAGGGCGCACAGCACAGATACGCAGTATTTT
D: -
length: 15
V: TRBV5-1
size: -
J: TRBJ2-3

CDR3: CASTRGTSGSPDTQYF
DNA: TGCGCCAGCACCCGGGGGACTAGCGGGAGTCCAGATACGCAGTATTTT
D: TRBD2
length: 16
V: TRBV5-1
size: -
J: TRBJ2-3

CDR3: CASSFQSSGANVLTF
DNA: TGTGCCAGCAGCTTCCAGTCGTCTGGGGCCAACGTCCTGACTTTC
D: -
length: 15
V: TRBV7-3
size: large
J: TRBJ2-6

CDR3: CASSYELADSETQYF
DNA: TGTGCCAGCAGTTATGAATTAGCCGATTCAGAGACCCAGTACTTC
D: -
length: 15
V: TRBV25-1
size: -
J: TRBJ2-5

CDR3: CASTGLKEPLHF
DNA: TGTGCCAGCACCGGACTAAAGGAACCCCTCCACTTT
D: -
length: 12
V: TRBV6-1
size: -
J: TRBJ1-6

CDR3: CASSLKELSYNEQFF
DNA: TGTGCCAGCAGCTTAAAGGAGCTTAGTTACAATGAGCAGTTCTTC
D: -
length: 15
V: TRBV7-4
size: -
J: TRBJ2-1

CDR3: CASSFGQFEQYF
DNA: TGTGCCAGCAGTTTCGGTCAATTCGAGCAGTACTTC
D: -
length: 12
V: TRBV28
size: -
J: TRBJ2-7

CDR3: CAWSVQRSPLHF
DNA: TGTGCCTGGAGTGTACAGAGATCACCCCTCCACTTT
D: -
length: 12
V: TRBV30
size: -
J: TRBJ1-6

CDR3: CASSVGQGGEKLFF
DNA: TGTGCCAGCAGCGTCGGACAGGGCGGCGAAAAACTGTTTTTT
D: TRBD1
length: 14
V: TRBV7-8
size: -
J: TRBJ1-4

CDR3: CASSRGLAGGTYEQYF
DNA: TGTGCCAGCAGCCGGGGACTAGCGGGAGGAACCTACGAGCAGTACTTC
D: TRBD2
length: 16
V: TRBV3-1
size: few
J: TRBJ2-7

CDR3: CASSPPGREGYEQYF
DNA: TGTGCCAGCAGCCCTCCGGGCAGGGAGGGCTACGAGCAGTACTTC
D: TRBD2
length: 15
V: TRBV9
size: few
J: TRBJ2-7

CDR3: CASSPRVRDTQYF
DNA: TGCGCCAGCAGCCCCCGGGTCAGAGATACGCAGTATTTT
D: -
length: 13
V: TRBV5-1
size: many
J: TRBJ2-3

CDR3: CSARAGRRENTEAFF
DNA: TGCAGTGCTAGAGCCGGGAGGAGGGAGAACACTGAAGCTTTCTTT
D: -
length: 15
V: TRBV20-1
size: many
J: TRBJ1-1

CDR3: CASSPMGAGNTEAFF
DNA: TGTGCCAGCAGCCCGATGGGCGCTGGGAACACTGAAGCTTTCTTT
D: -
length: 15
V: TRBV12-3/TRBV12-4
size: few
J: TRBJ1-1

CDR3: CSAYPGKGPNQPQHF
DNA: TGCAGTGCTTACCCAGGGAAGGGGCCAAATCAGCCCCAGCATTTT
D: -
length: 15
V: TRBV20-1
size: few
J: TRBJ1-5

CDR3: CASSYLASPTTDTQYF
DNA: TGTGCCAGCAGTTACCTAGCCAGTCCCACCACAGATACGCAGTATTTT
D: -
length: 16
V: TRBV6-5
size: many
J: TRBJ2-3

CDR3: CASSPVASTNEKLFF
DNA: TGCGCCAGCAGCCCGGTCGCATCAACTAATGAAAAACTGTTTTTT
D: -
length: 15
V: TRBV5-1
size: many
J: TRBJ1-4

CDR3: CASSFARGRDNEQFF
DNA: TGTGCCAGCAGCTTTGCGCGGGGGAGGGACAATGAGCAGTTCTTC
D: TRBD2
length: 15
V: TRBV7-2
size: -
J: TRBJ2-1

CDR3: CSAGYGQETQYF
DNA: TGCAGCGCCGGCTACGGGCAAGAGACCCAGTACTTC
D: -
length: 12
V: TRBV29-1
size: many
J: TRBJ2-5

CDR3: CASSQDIGQRDRDEQFF
DNA: TGCGCCAGCAGCCAAGATATTGGCCAGCGGGATAGGGATGAGCAGTTCTTC
D: TRBD2
length: 17
V: TRBV4-1
size: few
J: TRBJ2-1

CDR3: CASSFIAGLHEQYF
DNA: TGTGCCAGCAGCTTTATAGCGGGGCTCCACGAGCAGTACTTC
D: TRBD2
length: 14
V: TRBV11-1
size: few
J: TRBJ2-7

CDR3: CASSLAGTSSSYEQYF
DNA: TGCGCCAGCAGCTTGGCCGGGACGTCGAGCTCCTACGAGCAGTACTTC
D: -
length: 16
V: TRBV5-1
size: -
J: TRBJ2-7

CDR3: CASSYSAGGHNEQFF
DNA: TGTGCCAGCAGTTACTCTGCGGGGGGTCACAATGAGCAGTTCTTC
D: TRBD2
length: 15
V: TRBV6-5
size: many
J: TRBJ2-1

CDR3: CATQDRILVNEQFF
DNA: TGTGCCACACAAGACAGGATTTTAGTCAATGAGCAGTTCTTC
D: -
length: 14
V: TRBV24-1
size: few
J: TRBJ2-1

CDR3: CASNSLGGNTIYF
DNA: TGTGCCAGTAACTCCCTCGGGGGAAACACCATATATTTT
D: -
length: 13
V: TRBV5-5
size: -
J: TRBJ1-3

CDR3: CASSLGGQVDEQFF
DNA: TGTGCCAGCAGCTTAGGGGGACAGGTGGATGAGCAGTTCTTC
D: TRBD1
length: 14
V: TRBV7-8
size: few
J: TRBJ2-1

CDR3: CASSPRTVTYEQYF
DNA: TGTGCCAGCAGCCCCCGGACAGTAACCTACGAGCAGTACTTC
D: -
length: 14
V: TRBV7-2
size: -
J: TRBJ2-7

CDR3: CASSLTYREKDLYGYTF
DNA: TGTGCCAGCAGCCTTACATACAGGGAAAAGGACCTCTATGGCTACACCTTC
D: -
length: 17
V: TRBV28
size: -
J: TRBJ1-2

CDR3: CASTRNNEQFF
DNA: TGTGCCAGTACAAGGAACAATGAGCAGTTCTTC
D: -
length: 11
V: TRBV19
size: many
J: TRBJ2-1